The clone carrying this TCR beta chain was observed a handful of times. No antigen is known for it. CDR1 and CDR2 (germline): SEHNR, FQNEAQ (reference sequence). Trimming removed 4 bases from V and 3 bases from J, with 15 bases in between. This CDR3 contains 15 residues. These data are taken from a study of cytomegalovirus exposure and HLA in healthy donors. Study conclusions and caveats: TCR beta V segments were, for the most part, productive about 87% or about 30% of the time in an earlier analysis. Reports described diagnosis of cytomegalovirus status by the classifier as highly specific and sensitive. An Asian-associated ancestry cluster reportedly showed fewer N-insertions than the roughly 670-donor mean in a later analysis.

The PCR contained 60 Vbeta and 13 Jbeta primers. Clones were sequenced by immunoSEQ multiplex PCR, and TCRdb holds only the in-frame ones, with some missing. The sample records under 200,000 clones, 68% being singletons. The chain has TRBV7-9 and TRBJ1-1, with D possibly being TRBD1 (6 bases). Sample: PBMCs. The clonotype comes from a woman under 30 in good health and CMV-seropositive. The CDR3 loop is CASSSNQGPHTEAFF. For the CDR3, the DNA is TGTGCCAGCAGCTCGAACCAGGGGCCACACACTGAAGCTTTCTTT.